This TCR beta chain derives from a study of blood T cell repertoires in COVID-19. Study overall: Material from acute and convalescent COVID-19 was sourced from the United States, Italy and Spain.

Original methodology: The authors estimated nucleated cell counts from reference gene primer amplification. Sequencing was performed with immunoSEQ multiplex PCR; in TCRdb, only in-frame clones are kept and a portion is missing. V, J and clone size reflect that table, while D and trimming were determined from the DNA. The sample lists approximately 150,000 clones, roughly 87% seen once, with around 1.6% in the top ten. Sequenced input: peripheral blood. The sequence came from a human donor in a cohort sampled during active COVID-19.

CDR3 region: CAWSRQGRGQSPLHF. The DNA of the CDR3 is TGTGCCTGGAGTCGTCAGGGAAGGGGGCAATCACCCCTCCACTTT. The chain links TRBV30 to TRBJ1-6, with TRBD1 matching over 7 bases. In germline, CDR1 is GTSNPN, CDR2 SVGIG (reference sequence). The CDR3 has 15 amino acids. J lost 10 bases, V lost 2 bases, and 11 bases had no gene match.